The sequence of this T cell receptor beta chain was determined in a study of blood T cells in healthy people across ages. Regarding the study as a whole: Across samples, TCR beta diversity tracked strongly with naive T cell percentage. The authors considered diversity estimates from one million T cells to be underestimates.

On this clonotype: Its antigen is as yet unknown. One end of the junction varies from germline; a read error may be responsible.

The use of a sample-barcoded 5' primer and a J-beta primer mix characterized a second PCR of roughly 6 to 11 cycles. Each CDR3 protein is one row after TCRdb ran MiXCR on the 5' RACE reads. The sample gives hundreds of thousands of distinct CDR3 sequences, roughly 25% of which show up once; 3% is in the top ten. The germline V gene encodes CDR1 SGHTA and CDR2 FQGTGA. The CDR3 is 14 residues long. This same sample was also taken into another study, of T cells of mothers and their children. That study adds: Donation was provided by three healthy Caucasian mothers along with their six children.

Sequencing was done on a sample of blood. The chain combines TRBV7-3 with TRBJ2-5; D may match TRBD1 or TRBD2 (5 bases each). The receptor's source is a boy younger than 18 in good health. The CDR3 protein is CASEQGAIQETRYF. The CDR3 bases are TGTGCCAGCGAGCAGGGAGCAATACAAGAGACCCGGTACTTC.